This passage covers 12 T cell receptor beta chains from one sample sequenced in a study of Ad26.COV2.S vaccination and SARS-CoV-2 variants (dated by TCRdb to 2020 to 2022). In the paper's terms, the time point label means: individuals recovered from natural SARS-CoV-2 infection. Libraries were made using the immunoSEQ multiplex PCR assay. In TCRdb, the immuneACCESS table is reduced to in-frame sequences with V and J assigned. These tables do not hold every clone; where another copy was compared, an unresolved V gene accounts for under half, and the others remain unexplained. The sample data list more than 85,000 clones, and around 82% of these were observed just once. Clones ranked in the top ten supply roughly 17% of the sample. The starting material was peripheral blood, obtained after recovery from COVID-19. Receptor source: a human donor who had recovered from COVID-19.

The chain employs TRBV7-9 and TRBJ1-1; TRBD1 might be the D (5 bases). CDR3 length: 13 amino acids. Germline V CDR1 and CDR2: SEHNR, FQNEAQ (reference sequence). The V end was cut by 6 bases, the J end by 3 bases, with 11 bases between. CDR3 sequence (DNA): TGTGCCAGCAGTTCCGGGACGGACACTGAAGCTTTCTTT. It specifies CASSSGTDTEAFF.

This clone was seen once. This chain joins TRBV6-5 and TRBJ1-1, with a weak D call TRBD1 (6 bases). This CDR3 has 15 residues. V lost 5 bases and J lost 2, with 15 bases in between. The germline gives CDR1 MNHEY, CDR2 SVGAGI. This CDR3 reads CASSRQGRGNTEAFF. The CDR3 DNA sequence: TGTGCCAGCAGTCGCCAGGGGAGGGGAAACACTGAAGCTTTCTTT.

The chain carries TRBV5-5 and TRBJ2-1, with TRBD1 matching 8 bases. CDR1 and CDR2 from the germline V gene are SGHKS and YYEKEE (reference sequence). Trimming at V came to 4 bases and at J to 5 bases, leaving 8 bases not matched to a gene. This CDR3 comprises 15 residues. CDR3 in DNA: TGTGCCAGCAGCATTTACAGGGGGAGAAACAATGAGCAGTTCTTC. As protein: CASSIYRGRNNEQFF.

This chain links TRBV30 with TRBJ1-3; D not certain. Between the trimmed V and J ends, which lost 0 bases and 7 bases, there was a span of 7 bases. Germline-derived CDR1 and CDR2 are GTSNPN and SVGIG (reference sequence). This CDR3 is 12 amino acids long. The chain's CDR3 is CAWSVRWNTIYF. The CDR3 region has the DNA TGTGCCTGGAGTGTAAGGTGGAACACCATATATTTT.

This rearrangement joins TRBV7-2 to TRBJ1-6, with TRBD1 matching over 7 bases. CDR1 and CDR2 (germline): SGHTA, FQGNSA. V lost 5 bases to trimming and J lost 8 bases; unmatched junction nucleotides: 6. CDR3 length equals 14 residues. CDR3 loop: CASSPTGPDSPLHF. DNA of the CDR3: TGTGCCAGCAGCCCGACAGGGCCTGATTCACCCCTCCACTTT.

The sample holds a few counts of this clone. The chain carries TRBV14 and TRBJ2-7; no firm D call. The CDR3 is made up of 13 amino acids. Germline loops: CDR1 SGHDN, CDR2 FVKESK. Trimming took 3 bases from V and 2 from J, leaving 8 bases between them. CDR3 bases: TGTGCCAGCAGCCAGGGGTCCACCTACGAGCAGTACTTC. It codes for CASSQGSTYEQYF.

The gene calls are TRBV27 and TRBJ1-4; D gene uncertain. V was clipped by 5 bases and J by 9 bases, with 22 bases between them. The CDR3 spans 16 residues. Germline CDR1 is MNHEY and CDR2 is SMNVEV (reference sequence). CDR3 loop: CASSPLSADPNQKLFF. DNA for the CDR3: TGTGCCAGCAGTCCCCTTTCGGCAGACCCCAACCAAAAACTGTTTTTT.

This sequence joins TRBV27 and TRBJ2-3; D ambiguous. CDR3 length: 14 residues. Trimming removed 2 bases at V and 5 bases at J, with 11 bases between. The germline V gene has CDR1 MNHEY and CDR2 SMNVEV (reference sequence). The CDR3 spells CASSLVTDVDTQYF. CDR3 sequence (DNA): TGTGCCAGCAGTTTAGTAACCGATGTAGATACGCAGTATTTT.

The chain's CDR3 is CASSPGELGSPLHF. The CDR3 nucleotides read TGTGCCAGCTCACCGGGGGAGTTAGGATCACCCCTCCACTTT. The J gene is TRBJ1-6, the V gene TRBV18; TRBD1 is a possible D gene (5 bases). Germline V CDR1 and CDR2: KGHSH, LQKENI. V lost 3 bases to trimming and J lost 10 bases, with 13 bases between them. The CDR3 consists of 14 residues.

The V gene is TRBV5-1, the J gene TRBJ1-4; D may be TRBD1 (6 bases). Germline CDR1 SGHRS, CDR2 YFSETQ. The germline V and J ends were trimmed by 4 bases and 5 bases, with 9 bases remaining between them. The CDR3 runs 13 residues. The CDR3 reads CASSAGQNEKLFF. The CDR3 DNA is TGCGCCAGCAGCGCCGGACAGAATGAAAAACTGTTTTTT.

V usage is TRBV28 and J usage is TRBJ1-3; 9 nucleotides line up with TRBD1. CDR1 and CDR2 (germline): MDHEN, SYDVKM. The CDR3 loop spans 14 amino acids. The ends lost 3 bases at V and 4 bases at J; junction bases unmatched: 1. In DNA, the CDR3 is TGTGCCAGCAGTTTGACAGGGGGAGGAAACACCATATATTTT. It specifies CASSLTGGGNTIYF.

In its sample, this clone was seen many times. The chain carries TRBV29-1 and TRBJ2-1; D is possibly TRBD2 (8 bases). Trimming cost V 6 bases and J 5 bases, with 14 bases left between them. The CDR3 sequence is 13 residues long. Germline V gene lookup returns CDR1 SQVTM and CDR2 ANQGSEA. CDR3 amino acids: CSVTGRGDNEQFF. The CDR3 DNA reads as TGCAGCGTGACAGGGCGGGGGGACAATGAGCAGTTCTTC.